Reported below is one T cell receptor (beta chain). Its target is unknown. A junction end diverges from the germline sequence, so it may reflect a read error. Additional DNA sequences in this sample encode the identical CDR3. The data are from a study of T cells in narcolepsy. At the level of the study: Patients with NT1 or NT2 and healthy control donors were enrolled. The study's findings and limits: Reportedly, autoreactive clonotypes were serially detected in patients' blood but not controls'. Comparing one patient's CSF and blood CD4+ clonotypes highlighted HCRT- and TRIB2-specific autoreactive clonotypes. No autoreactive T cell clone sequences appeared in some memory CD4+ repertoires.

Per the germline V gene, CDR1 is MNHNS and CDR2 is SASEGT. The CDR3 loop spans 15 amino acids. Repertoires were generated with immunoSEQ multiplex PCR, while TCRdb's copy carries only in-frame clones and drops some. The repertoire holds 26,000 or so clones, approximately 86% seen once, with 0.9% to 1.2% in the top ten. The sequencing sample was made of CD45RA- memory CD4+ T cells from PBMCs. The clonotype was recovered from a human donor with narcolepsy. The chain employs TRBV6-1 and TRBJ1-2; 7 nucleotides align to TRBD1. This CDR3 is CASSEWGGQAYGYTF. The CDR3 DNA follows: TGTGCCAGCAGTGAATGGGGCGGACAGGCCTATGGTTACACCTTC.